The 19 T cell receptor beta chains presented below share a single source sample, sequenced in a study of post-analysis software for immune sequencing data. General study results and limits: Higher frequency in patients than in controls was seen for roughly 5 TRBV segments, with TRBV5-6, TRBV5-1 and TRBV20-1 among them.

TCR beta cDNA libraries included unique molecular identifiers. TCRdb processed the PCR reads anew with MiXCR; each CDR3 protein has one entry. The sample consists of some 690,000 distinct CDR3 sequences, around 64% of them appearing once. Which antigens these TCRs recognize remains unknown. Sequenced: blood. The receptors derive from a girl between 2 and 10 years old with multiple sclerosis.

This clonotype has more than one count but fewer than ten. The V and J genes are TRBV18 and TRBJ2-1; tentatively, D is TRBD1 (8 bases). The CDR3 is made up of 14 amino acids. The germline V and J ends were trimmed by 4 bases and 9 bases, with 16 bases remaining between them. From germline, CDR1 is KGHSH and CDR2 LQKENI. CDR3 sequence reads: CASSQGQGGSEQFF. In DNA, the CDR3 is TGTGCCAGCTCACAAGGACAGGGAGGGAGTGAGCAGTTCTTC. Supplemented by reference TRBV18 and TRBJ2-1, the full variable domain reads NAGVMQNPRHLVRRRGQEARLRCSPMKGHSHVYWYRQLPEEGLKFMVYLQKENIIDESGMPKERFSAEFPKEGPSILRIQQVVRGDSAAYFCASSQGQGGSEQFFGPGTRLTVL.

The rearrangement uses TRBV29-1 and TRBJ2-5, with 9 bases lining up with TRBD2. Germline values: CDR1 SQVTM, CDR2 ANQGSEA. The CDR3 spans 14 residues. V lost 6 bases to trimming and J lost 5 bases; unmatched junction nucleotides: 10. The CDR3 DNA reads TGCAGCGTGACCCTAGCGGGGCCAGGCGAGACCCAGTACTTC. This translates into CSVTLAGPGETQYF.

The chain employs TRBV11-1 and TRBJ1-6; 8 bases match TRBD1. The CDR3 sequence is 15 residues long. CDR1 is SGHAT and CDR2 is FQDESV in the germline V gene (reference sequence). J was trimmed by 9 bases and V by 1 base; bases with no gene match: 5. The CDR3 loop reads CASSLGSGQGSPLHF. For the CDR3, the DNA is TGTGCCAGCAGCTTAGGATCCGGACAGGGTTCACCCCTCCACTTT.

This sequence joins TRBV20-1 and TRBJ2-1; D is undetermined. Deletions cut 5 bases from V and 9 bases from J, with 11 bases between. This CDR3 comprises 11 residues. Germline V gives CDR1 DFQATT, CDR2 SNEGSKA (reference sequence). The CDR3 bases are TGCAGTGCTCCCAAAATGACTGAGCAGTTCTTC. This translates into CSAPKMTEQFF.

This CDR3 reads CASSLDVPRDGYTF. The CDR3, as DNA: TGCGCCAGCAGCTTGGACGTGCCAAGGGATGGCTACACCTTC. The rearrangement uses TRBV5-1 and TRBJ1-2; D is uncertain. V was pared by 0 bases and J by 6 bases, with 12 bases between. This CDR3 has 14 amino acids. CDR1 is SGHRS, CDR2 YFSETQ, per germline.

The J gene is TRBJ2-1, the V gene TRBV20-1, with D possibly being TRBD1 (5 bases). The V gene lost 6 bases and the J gene lost 3 bases, with 12 bases spanning the gap. Germline assignment: CDR1 DFQATT and CDR2 SNEGSKA (reference sequence). The CDR3 totals 13 residues. The DNA of the CDR3 is TGCAGTGCGGATCAGGGCCGCTACAATGAGCAGTTCTTC. This translates into CSADQGRYNEQFF.

This clonotype was picked up a small number of times. V usage is TRBV10-3 and J usage is TRBJ2-6; no definite D call. CDR3 length: 17 amino acids. The ends were cut back, 3 bases at V and 0 bases at J, with 12 bases in the middle. CDR1 is ENHRY, CDR2 SYGVKD, per germline. In DNA form, the CDR3 reads TGTGCCATCAGTGACGCCGGTCGGAGCTCTGGGGCCAACGTCCTGACTTTC. Its protein product is CAISDAGRSSGANVLTF.

The chain is built from TRBV28 and TRBJ2-3; 8 nucleotides align to TRBD1. The germline V gene has CDR1 MDHEN and CDR2 SYDVKM. The CDR3 totals 16 residues. V lost 5 bases and J lost 3; bases outside the gene matches: 10. CDR3 bases: TGTGCCAGCAGTCTTACTCAGGGGGCTCCAACAGATACGCAGTATTTT. As protein: CASSLTQGAPTDTQYF.

The chain couples TRBV5-1 to TRBJ2-7; D uncertain. V lost 0 bases and J lost 1, with 8 bases in between. The V gene's germline CDR1 is SGHRS and CDR2 YFSETQ. The CDR3 is 14 residues long. The CDR3 region has the DNA TGCGCCAGCAGCTTGGCAACAGAGTCCTACGAGCAGTACTTC. This encodes CASSLATESYEQYF.

The chain carries TRBV6-5 and TRBJ1-6; D is possibly TRBD1 (5 bases). The V end was cut by 2 bases, the J end by 10 bases, with 18 bases between. Germline assignment: CDR1 MNHEY and CDR2 SVGAGI. The CDR3 extends over 16 amino acids. This chain's CDR3 is CASSYRPQQVSSPLHF. The CDR3 nucleotides read TGTGCCAGCAGTTACCGGCCTCAACAGGTTTCATCACCCCTCCACTTT.

The gene calls are TRBV29-1 and TRBJ1-2; no clear D. This CDR3 is 15 amino acids long. Germline V gene sequence: CDR1 SQVTM, CDR2 ANQGSEA. V was trimmed by 2 bases and J by 4 bases, leaving 17 bases between them. CDR3 loop: CSVEKLGPAGYGYTF. The DNA of the CDR3 is TGCAGCGTTGAAAAACTGGGCCCTGCGGGCTATGGCTACACCTTC.

This chain links TRBV5-1 with TRBJ2-5; D call uncertain. V was shortened by 0 bases and J by 4 bases, with 13 bases between the two germline ends. The CDR3 totals 15 residues. Germline V gene data show CDR1 as SGHRS and CDR2 as YFSETQ. The CDR3 loop is CASSLGVLVVETQYF. In DNA form, the CDR3 reads TGCGCCAGCAGCTTGGGGGTCCTAGTTGTAGAGACCCAGTACTTC.

In its sample, this clonotype was seen once. Mismatch with germline at one junction end may stem from a read error. This chain uses TRBV4-2 with TRBJ2-7; 8 bases are shared with TRBD2. The J call may not be correct, given that the DNA end is closer to TRBJ2-5. The CDR3 is 15 amino acids. Germline V CDR1 and CDR2: LGHNA, YNFKEQ. As DNA, the CDR3 is TGTGCCAGCATCCAAGACAGCGGGGGCCTGGAGACCCAGTACTTC. Translated, it gives CASIQDSGGLETQYF.

The genes are TRBV6-2 or TRBV6-3 and TRBJ2-5; tentative D call: TRBD2 (6 bases). The CDR3 consists of 17 residues. V was clipped by 6 bases and J by 11 bases, with 31 bases between them. The germline V gene has CDR1 MNHEY and CDR2 SVGEGT. The CDR3 DNA reads TGTGCCAGCAGCCCGAAATCCGGGACCCTTTTTTCTCGGGAGCAGTACTTC. It codes for CASSPKSGTLFSREQYF.

The chain recombines TRBV7-3 with TRBJ2-1; TRBD2 matches 10 bases. Trimming took 5 bases from V and 10 from J; bases not matched to a gene: 8. Germline values: CDR1 SGHTA, CDR2 FQGTGA. The CDR3 contains 14 residues. Written as DNA, the CDR3 is TGTGCCAGCAGCCTCGCCGCGGGACTAGCGGAGCAGTTCTTC. It yields the protein CASSLAAGLAEQFF.

This rearrangement joins TRBV6-2 or TRBV6-3 to TRBJ2-3, with 10 bases matching TRBD2. The CDR3 loop spans 17 amino acids. In germline, CDR1 is MNHEY, CDR2 SVGEGT. V was pared by 0 bases and J by 4 bases, with 7 bases of the junction left unmatched. The CDR3 is CASSYSKAGGPADTQYF. As DNA, the CDR3 is TGTGCCAGCAGTTACTCGAAAGCGGGGGGGCCCGCAGATACGCAGTATTTT.

This clonotype has only a few counts. This chain links TRBV6-5 with TRBJ2-1, with TRBD1 matching over 7 bases. V gave up 2 bases and J gave up 4 bases; unmatched junction bases: 8. Germline CDR1 is MNHEY and CDR2 is SVGAGI. The CDR3 is 16 amino acids. CDR3 in amino acids: CASSYNSGQRYNEQFF. CDR3 DNA: TGTGCCAGCAGTTACAACTCGGGACAGAGATACAATGAGCAGTTCTTC.

This clonotype was seen only a few times. One junction end does not reproduce the germline sequence, and a read error may be involved. The rearrangement uses TRBV11-2 and TRBJ2-5; TRBD1 matches 9 bases. The germline V gene encodes CDR1 SGHAT and CDR2 FQNNGV. The CDR3 totals 18 residues. The CDR3 loop is CASSLDDRGDLAREAQYF. The CDR3 DNA reads TGTGCCAGCAGCTTAGATGACAGGGGGGACCTCGCTCGAGAGGCCCAGTACTTC.

The CDR3 DNA follows: TGCAGTGCTAGAGGAGGCGGGAGAAGCACAGATACGCAGTATTTT. Its translation is CSARGGGRSTDTQYF. The chain couples TRBV20-1 to TRBJ2-3; TRBD2 matches at 7 bases. The ends lost 1 base at V and 0 bases at J; junction bases unmatched: 4. Germline values: CDR1 DFQATT, CDR2 SNEGSKA (reference sequence). This CDR3 has 15 residues.